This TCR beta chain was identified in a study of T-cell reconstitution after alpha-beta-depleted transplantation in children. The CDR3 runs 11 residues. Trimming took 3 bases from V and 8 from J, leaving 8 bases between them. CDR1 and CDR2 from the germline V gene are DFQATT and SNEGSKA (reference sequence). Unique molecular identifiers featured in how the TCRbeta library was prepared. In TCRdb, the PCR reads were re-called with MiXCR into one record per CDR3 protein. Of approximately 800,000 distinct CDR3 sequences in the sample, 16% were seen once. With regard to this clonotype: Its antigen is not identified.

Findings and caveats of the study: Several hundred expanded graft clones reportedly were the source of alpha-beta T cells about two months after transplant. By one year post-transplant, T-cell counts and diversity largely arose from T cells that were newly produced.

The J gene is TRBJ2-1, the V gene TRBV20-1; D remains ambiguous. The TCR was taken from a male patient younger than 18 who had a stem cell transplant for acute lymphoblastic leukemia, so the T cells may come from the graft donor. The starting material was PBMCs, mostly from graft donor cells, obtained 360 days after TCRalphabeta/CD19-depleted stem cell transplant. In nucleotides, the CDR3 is TGCAGTGCTAGGGCGGTGCATGAGCAGTTCTTC. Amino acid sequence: CSARAVHEQFF.